The present TCR beta chain was sequenced within a study of blood T cell repertoires in COVID-19. Overall study: Collection of acute and convalescent COVID-19 samples took place in the United States, Italy and Spain. PBMCs, B-cell-depleted T cells, or T cells were the source of the cDNA or gDNA that made up the material.

In the original processing: How many nucleated cells were present was estimated from reference gene primer amplification. Clones were sequenced by immunoSEQ multiplex PCR, and TCRdb holds only the in-frame ones, with some missing. That table supplies the V and J calls and clone size; D and trimming were determined from the DNA. The sample records roughly 38,000 clones, more than 70% being singletons. Trimming cost V 0 bases and J 0 bases; bases outside gene matches: 2. The CDR3 totals 15 residues. Per germline, CDR1 SGHRS and CDR2 YFSETQ. The sequenced material came from peripheral blood. The sequence was collected from a man in his sixties with acute or convalescent COVID-19. The V call is TRBV5-1, the J call TRBJ1-1, with 7 bases that match TRBD1. CDR3 loop: CASSLGTGVNTEAFF. The CDR3 DNA reads TGCGCCAGCAGCTTGGGCACAGGGGTGAACACTGAAGCTTTCTTT.